This TCR beta chain originates from a study of blood T cells in healthy people across ages. Through a sample-barcoded 5' primer and a J-beta primer mix, a second PCR was run for roughly 7 to 11 cycles. TCRdb analysed the 5' RACE reads with MiXCR anew, one entry per CDR3 protein. There are 650,000 to 700,000 distinct CDR3 sequences in the sample; roughly 30% occur only once, and 15% to 19% lies in the top ten. This clonotype showed up many times. The germline V gene has CDR1 MNHEY and CDR2 SVGEGT. V was cut by 6 bases and J by 5 bases, with 20 bases left in between. The CDR3 covers 17 residues. Sequenced input: blood. The chain links TRBV6-2 or TRBV6-3 to TRBJ1-6; unclear D gene. This clonotype originated in an elderly woman in good health. CDR3 DNA: TGTGCCAGCAGCTTCTCTCGATTATCTTCTAATAATTCACCCCTCCACTTT. This sequence encodes CASSFSRLSSNNSPLHF.